This T cell receptor beta chain comes out of a study of blood T cell repertoires in COVID-19. Per germline, CDR1 SGHDN and CDR2 FVKESK. The CDR3 loop spans 14 amino acids. The V gene lost 3 bases and the J gene lost 0 bases, with 7 bases spanning the gap. Profiled with immunoSEQ multiplex PCR; TCRdb holds only in-frame clones, not every one. The table lists about 140,000 clones, around 84% of them singletons, with 8% to 9% in the top ten. Seattle-derived patients entered the study during active infection and were followed longitudinally. Sequencing input: peripheral blood. The receptor was isolated from a man aged 25-45 years with COVID-19, enrolled during active disease. The chain couples TRBV14 to TRBJ2-3; D uncertain. The CDR3 DNA reads as TGTGCCAGCAGCCACGCGCGGAGCACAGATACGCAGTATTTT. This translates into CASSHARSTDTQYF.